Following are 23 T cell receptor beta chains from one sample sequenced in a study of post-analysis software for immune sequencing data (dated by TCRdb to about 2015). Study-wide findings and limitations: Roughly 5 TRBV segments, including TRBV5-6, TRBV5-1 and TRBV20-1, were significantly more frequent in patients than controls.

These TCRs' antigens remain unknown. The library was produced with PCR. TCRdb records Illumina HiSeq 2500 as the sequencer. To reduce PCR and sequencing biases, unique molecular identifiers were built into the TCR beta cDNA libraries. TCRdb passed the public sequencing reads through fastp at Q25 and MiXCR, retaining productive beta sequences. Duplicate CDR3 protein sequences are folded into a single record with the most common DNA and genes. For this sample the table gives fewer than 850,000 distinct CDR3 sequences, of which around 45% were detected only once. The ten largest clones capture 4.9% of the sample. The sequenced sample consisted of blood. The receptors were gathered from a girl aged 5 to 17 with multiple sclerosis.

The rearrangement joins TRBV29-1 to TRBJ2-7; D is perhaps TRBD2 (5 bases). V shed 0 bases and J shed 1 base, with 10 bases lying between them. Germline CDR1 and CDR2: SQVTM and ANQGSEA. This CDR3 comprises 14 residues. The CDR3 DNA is TGCAGCGTTGAAGAGGGGAGCGGTTCCTACGAGCAGTACTTC. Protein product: CSVEEGSGSYEQYF.

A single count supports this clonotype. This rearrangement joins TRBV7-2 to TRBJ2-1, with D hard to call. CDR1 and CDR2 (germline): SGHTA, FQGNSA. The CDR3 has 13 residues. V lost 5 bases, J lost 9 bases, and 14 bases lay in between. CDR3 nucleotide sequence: TGTGCCAGCAGCCTTTTCTATACGTCTGAGCAGTTCTTC. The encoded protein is CASSLFYTSEQFF.

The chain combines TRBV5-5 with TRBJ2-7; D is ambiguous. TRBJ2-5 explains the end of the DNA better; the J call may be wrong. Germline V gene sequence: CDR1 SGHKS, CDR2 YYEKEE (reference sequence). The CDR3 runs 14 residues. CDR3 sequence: CASSLRGKEETQYF. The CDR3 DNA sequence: TGTGCCAGCAGCCTTCGTGGGAAAGAAGAGACCCAGTACTTC.

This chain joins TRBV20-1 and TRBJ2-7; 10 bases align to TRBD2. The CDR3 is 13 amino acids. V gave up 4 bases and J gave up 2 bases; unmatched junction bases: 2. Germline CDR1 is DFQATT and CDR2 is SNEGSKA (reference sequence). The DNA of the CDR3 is TGCAGTGCTACTAGCGGGAGAACCTACGAGCAGTACTTC. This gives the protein CSATSGRTYEQYF.

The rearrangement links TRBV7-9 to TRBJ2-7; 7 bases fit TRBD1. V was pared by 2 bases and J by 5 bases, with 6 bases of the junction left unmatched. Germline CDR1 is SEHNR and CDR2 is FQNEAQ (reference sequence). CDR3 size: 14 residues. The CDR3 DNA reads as TGTGCCAGCAGCTTACCGACAGGGCTCGACGAGCAGTACTTC. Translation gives CASSLPTGLDEQYF.

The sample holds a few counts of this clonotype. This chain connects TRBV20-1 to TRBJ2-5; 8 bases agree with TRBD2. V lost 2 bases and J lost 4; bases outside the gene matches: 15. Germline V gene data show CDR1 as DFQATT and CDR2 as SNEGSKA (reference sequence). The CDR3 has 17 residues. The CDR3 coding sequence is TGCAGTGCTAGAAAGTCCAGCGGGAGACGTTTGGGAGAGACCCAGTACTTC. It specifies CSARKSSGRRLGETQYF.

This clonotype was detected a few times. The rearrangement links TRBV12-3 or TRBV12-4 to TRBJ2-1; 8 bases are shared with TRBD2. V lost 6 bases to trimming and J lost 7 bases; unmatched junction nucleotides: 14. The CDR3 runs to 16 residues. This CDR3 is CASRPLSLAGWNEQFF. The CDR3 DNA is TGTGCCAGCAGACCCCTGAGTCTAGCGGGCTGGAATGAGCAGTTCTTC.

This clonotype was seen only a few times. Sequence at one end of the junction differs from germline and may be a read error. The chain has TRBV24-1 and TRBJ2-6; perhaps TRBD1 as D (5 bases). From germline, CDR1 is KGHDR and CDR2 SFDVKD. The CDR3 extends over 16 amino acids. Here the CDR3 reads CATSDRRVSGANVPTF. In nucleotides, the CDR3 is TGTGCCACCAGTGACCGACGGGTCTCTGGGGCCAACGTCCCGACTTTC.

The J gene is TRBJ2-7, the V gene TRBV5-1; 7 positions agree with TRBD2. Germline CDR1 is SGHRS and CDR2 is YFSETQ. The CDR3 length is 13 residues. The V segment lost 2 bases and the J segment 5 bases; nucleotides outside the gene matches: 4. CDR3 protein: CASSFRREDEQYF. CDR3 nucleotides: TGCGCCAGCAGCTTCAGACGGGAGGACGAGCAGTACTTC.

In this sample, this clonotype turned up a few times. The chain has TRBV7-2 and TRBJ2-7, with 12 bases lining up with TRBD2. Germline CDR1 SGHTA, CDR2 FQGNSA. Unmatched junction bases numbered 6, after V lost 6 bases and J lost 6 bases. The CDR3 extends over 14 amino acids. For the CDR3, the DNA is TGTGCCAGCAGTCTAGCGGGAGGGCCGCGCGAGCAGTACTTC. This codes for CASSLAGGPREQYF.

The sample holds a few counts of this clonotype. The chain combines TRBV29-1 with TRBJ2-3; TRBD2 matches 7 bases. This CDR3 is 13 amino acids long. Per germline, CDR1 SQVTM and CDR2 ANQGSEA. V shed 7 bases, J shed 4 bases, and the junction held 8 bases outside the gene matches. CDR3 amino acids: CSALAGVPDTQYF. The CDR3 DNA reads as TGCAGCGCTCTGGCGGGGGTTCCAGATACGCAGTATTTT.

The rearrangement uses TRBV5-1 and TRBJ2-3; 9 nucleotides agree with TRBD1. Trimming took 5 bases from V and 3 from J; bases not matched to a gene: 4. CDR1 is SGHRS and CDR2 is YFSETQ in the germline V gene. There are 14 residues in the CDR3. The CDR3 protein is CASRGGTGTDTQYF. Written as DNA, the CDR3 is TGCGCCAGCAGGGGCGGGACAGGGACAGATACGCAGTATTTT. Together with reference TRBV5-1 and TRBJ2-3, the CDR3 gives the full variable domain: KAGVTQTPRYLIKTRGQQVTLSCSPISGHRSVSWYQQTPGQGLQFLFEYFSETQRNKGNFPGRFSGRQFSNSRSEMNVSTLELGDSALYLCASRGGTGTDTQYFGPGTRLTVL.

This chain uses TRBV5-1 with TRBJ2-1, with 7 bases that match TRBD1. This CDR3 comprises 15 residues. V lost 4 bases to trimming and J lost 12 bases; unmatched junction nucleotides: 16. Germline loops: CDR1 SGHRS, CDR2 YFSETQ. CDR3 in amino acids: CASSLEGDSPRSQFF. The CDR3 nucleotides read TGCGCCAGCAGCCTGGAAGGGGACAGCCCTCGTTCGCAGTTCTTC.

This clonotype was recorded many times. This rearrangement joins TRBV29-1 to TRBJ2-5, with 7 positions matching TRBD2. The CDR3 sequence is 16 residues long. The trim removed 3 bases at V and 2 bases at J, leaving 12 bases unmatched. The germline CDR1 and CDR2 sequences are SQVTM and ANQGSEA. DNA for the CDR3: TGCAGCGTTGATTATCCCCGGGGAGGGACTCAAGAGACCCAGTACTTC. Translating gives CSVDYPRGGTQETQYF.

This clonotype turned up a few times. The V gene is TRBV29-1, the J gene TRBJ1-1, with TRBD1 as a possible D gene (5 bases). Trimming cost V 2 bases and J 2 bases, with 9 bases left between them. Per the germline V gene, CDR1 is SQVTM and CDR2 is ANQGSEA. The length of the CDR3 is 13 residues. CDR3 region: CSVENRHNTEAFF. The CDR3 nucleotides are TGCAGCGTTGAAAACAGGCACAACACTGAAGCTTTCTTT.

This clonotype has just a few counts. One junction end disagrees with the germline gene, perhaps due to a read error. The CDR3 DNA is TGTGCCGCCAGTGATTCCGCCTGGGAGGGGGCGCAAGGTCCCGCAGATACGCAGTATTTT. It specifies CAASDSAWEGAQGPADTQYF. V usage is TRBV24-1 and J usage is TRBJ2-3; D may be TRBD1 or TRBD2 (7 bases each). The CDR3 totals 20 residues. From germline, CDR1 is KGHDR and CDR2 SFDVKD.

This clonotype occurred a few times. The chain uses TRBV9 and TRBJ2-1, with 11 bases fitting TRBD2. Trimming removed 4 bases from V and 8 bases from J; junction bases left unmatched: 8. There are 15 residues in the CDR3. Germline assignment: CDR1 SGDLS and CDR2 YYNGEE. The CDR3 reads CASSFSGRAVDEQFF. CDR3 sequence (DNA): TGTGCCAGCAGCTTTAGCGGGAGGGCCGTGGATGAGCAGTTCTTC.

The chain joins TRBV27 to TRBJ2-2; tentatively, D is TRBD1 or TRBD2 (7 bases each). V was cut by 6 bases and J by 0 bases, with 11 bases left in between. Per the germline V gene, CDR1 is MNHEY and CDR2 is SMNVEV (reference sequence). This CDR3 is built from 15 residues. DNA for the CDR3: TGTGCCAGCAGGGGAGGGGGCGCGAACACCGGGGAGCTGTTTTTT. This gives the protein CASRGGGANTGELFF.

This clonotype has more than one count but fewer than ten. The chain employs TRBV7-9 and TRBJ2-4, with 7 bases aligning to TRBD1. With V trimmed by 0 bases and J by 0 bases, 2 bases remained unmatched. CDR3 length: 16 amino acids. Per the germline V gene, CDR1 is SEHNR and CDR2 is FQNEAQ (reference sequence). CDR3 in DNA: TGTGCCAGCAGCTTAGCGCCAGGGGGAGCCAAAAACATTCAGTACTTC. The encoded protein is CASSLAPGGAKNIQYF.

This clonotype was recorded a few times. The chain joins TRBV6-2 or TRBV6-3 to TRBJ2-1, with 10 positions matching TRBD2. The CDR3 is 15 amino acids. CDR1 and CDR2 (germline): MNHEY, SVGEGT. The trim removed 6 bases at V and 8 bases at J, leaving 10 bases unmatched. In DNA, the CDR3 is TGTGCCAGCAGCCCCAGGCTAGCGGGAGCGGATGAGCAGTTCTTC. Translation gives CASSPRLAGADEQFF.

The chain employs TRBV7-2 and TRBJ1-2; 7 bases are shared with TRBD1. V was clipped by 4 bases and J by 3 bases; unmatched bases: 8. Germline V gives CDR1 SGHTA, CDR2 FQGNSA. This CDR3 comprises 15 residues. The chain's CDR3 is CASSSQGGRDYGYTF. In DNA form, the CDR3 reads TGTGCCAGCAGCTCCCAGGGGGGAAGGGACTATGGCTACACCTTC.

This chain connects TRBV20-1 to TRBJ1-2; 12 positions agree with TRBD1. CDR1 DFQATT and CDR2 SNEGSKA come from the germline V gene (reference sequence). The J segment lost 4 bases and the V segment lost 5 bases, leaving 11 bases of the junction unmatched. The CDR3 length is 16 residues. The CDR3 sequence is CSARPGQGARGYGYTF. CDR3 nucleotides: TGCAGTGCTCGTCCGGGACAGGGGGCAAGAGGCTATGGCTACACCTTC.

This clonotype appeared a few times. CDR3 nucleotides: TGTGCCAGCAGCCAAGATCGGGCTAGCGGGCTTTCCTACGAGCAGTACTTC. It codes for CASSQDRASGLSYEQYF. V usage is TRBV3-1 and J usage is TRBJ2-7; TRBD2 agrees at 8 bases. J gave up 1 base and V 0 bases, and 8 bases lay outside the gene matches. CDR1 and CDR2 (germline): LGHDT, YNNKEL (reference sequence). The CDR3 is 17 residues long.